The following is a TCR beta chain sequence with its context. The antigen remains undetermined. This specimen comes from a study of T cell responses to AZD1222 COVID-19 vaccine. Whole-study results and caveats: Spike-specific TCR breadth and depth grew following two AZD1222 doses. The donor group comprised mostly white British people and more females; the analysis possibly underestimated clonal diversity.

Data came from immunoSEQ multiplex PCR; TCRdb stores just in-frame clones and leaves some out. The table records over 60,000 clones, about 80% of them present only once. CDR3 length: 13 residues. Between the trimmed V and J ends, which lost 4 bases and 2 bases, there was a span of 7 bases. Germline V gives CDR1 SNHLY, CDR2 FYNNEI. The sample was peripheral blood, taken 28 days after the second AZD1222 dose. The TCR was taken from an adult who received the AZD1222 COVID-19 vaccine. J is TRBJ2-3 and V is TRBV2; no clear D. CDR3 sequence: CASSGGLTDTQYF. Here the CDR3 DNA reads TGTGCCAGCAGTGGAGGCCTCACAGATACGCAGTATTTT.